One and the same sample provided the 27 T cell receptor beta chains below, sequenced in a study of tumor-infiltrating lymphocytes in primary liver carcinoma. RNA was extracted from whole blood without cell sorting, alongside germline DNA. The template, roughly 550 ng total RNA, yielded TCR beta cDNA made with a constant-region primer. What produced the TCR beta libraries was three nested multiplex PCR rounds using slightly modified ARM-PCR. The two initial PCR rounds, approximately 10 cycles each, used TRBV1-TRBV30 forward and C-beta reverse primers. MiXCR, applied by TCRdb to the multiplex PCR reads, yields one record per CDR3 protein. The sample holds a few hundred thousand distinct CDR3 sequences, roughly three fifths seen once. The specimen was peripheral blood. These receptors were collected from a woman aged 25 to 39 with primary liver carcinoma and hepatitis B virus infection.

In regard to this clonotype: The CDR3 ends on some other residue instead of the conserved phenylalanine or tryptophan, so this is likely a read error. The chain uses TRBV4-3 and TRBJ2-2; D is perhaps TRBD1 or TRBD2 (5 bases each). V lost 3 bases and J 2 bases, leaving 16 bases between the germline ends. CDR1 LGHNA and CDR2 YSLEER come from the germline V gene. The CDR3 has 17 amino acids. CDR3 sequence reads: CASSHDRGGVNTGELFI. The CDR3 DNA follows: TGCGCCAGCAGCCATGACCGGGGCGGAGTAAACACCGGGGAGCTGTTTATT.

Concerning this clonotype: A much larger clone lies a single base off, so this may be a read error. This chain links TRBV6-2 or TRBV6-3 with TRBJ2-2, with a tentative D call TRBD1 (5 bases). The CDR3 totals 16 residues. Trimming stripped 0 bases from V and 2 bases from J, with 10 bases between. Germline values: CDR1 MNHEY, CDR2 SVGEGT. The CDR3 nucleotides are TGTGCCAGCAGTTACTCTGTCAGGGATAACACCGGGGAGCTGTTTTTT. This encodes CASSYSVRDNTGELFF.

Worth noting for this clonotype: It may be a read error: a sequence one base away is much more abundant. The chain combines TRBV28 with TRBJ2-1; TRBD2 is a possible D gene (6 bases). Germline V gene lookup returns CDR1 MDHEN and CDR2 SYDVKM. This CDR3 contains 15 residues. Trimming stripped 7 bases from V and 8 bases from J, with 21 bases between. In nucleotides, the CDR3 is TGTGCCAGCATCCGAGCGGGCTACGTTGGGTATGAGCAGTTCTTC. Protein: CASIRAGYVGYEQFF.

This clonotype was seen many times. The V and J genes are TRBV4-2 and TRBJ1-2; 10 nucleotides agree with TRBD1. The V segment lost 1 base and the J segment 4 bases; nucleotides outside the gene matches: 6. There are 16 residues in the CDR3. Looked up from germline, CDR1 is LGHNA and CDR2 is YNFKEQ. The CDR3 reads CASSQVGQGESYGYTF. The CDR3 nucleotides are TGTGCCAGCAGCCAAGTCGGACAGGGGGAAAGCTATGGCTACACCTTC.

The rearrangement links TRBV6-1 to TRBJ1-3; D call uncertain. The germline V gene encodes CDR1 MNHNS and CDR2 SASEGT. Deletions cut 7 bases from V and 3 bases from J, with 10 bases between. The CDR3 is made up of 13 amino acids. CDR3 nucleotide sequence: TGTGCCAGCAAGGTTTCCTTTGGAAACACCATATATTTT. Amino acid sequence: CASKVSFGNTIYF.

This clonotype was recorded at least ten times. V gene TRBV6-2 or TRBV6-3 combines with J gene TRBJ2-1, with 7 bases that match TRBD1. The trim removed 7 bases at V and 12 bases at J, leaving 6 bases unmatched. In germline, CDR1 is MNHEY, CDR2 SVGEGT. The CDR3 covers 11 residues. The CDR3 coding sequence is TGTGCCAGCACCCAGGACAGGAGGCAGTTCTTC. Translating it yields CASTQDRRQFF.

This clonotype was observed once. CDR3 region: CASSYGPDYDGYTF. Here the CDR3 DNA reads TGTGCCAGCAGTTACGGACCCGACTACGATGGCTACACCTTC. The chain carries TRBV6-2 or TRBV6-3 and TRBJ1-2; no firm D call. CDR1 MNHEY and CDR2 SVGEGT come from the germline V gene. The CDR3 spans 14 residues. V shed 2 bases and J shed 6 bases, with 13 bases lying between them.

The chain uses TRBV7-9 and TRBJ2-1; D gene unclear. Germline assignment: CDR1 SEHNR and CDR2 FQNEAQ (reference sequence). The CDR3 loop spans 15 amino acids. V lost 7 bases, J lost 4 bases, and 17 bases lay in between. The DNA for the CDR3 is TGTGCCAGCAACTCCCCCGGATGGCGGTACAATGAGCAGTTCTTC. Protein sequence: CASNSPGWRYNEQFF.

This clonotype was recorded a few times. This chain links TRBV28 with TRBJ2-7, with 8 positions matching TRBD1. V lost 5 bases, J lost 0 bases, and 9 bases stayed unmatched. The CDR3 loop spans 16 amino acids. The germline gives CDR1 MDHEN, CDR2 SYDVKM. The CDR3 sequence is CASSLGTGLVSYEQYF. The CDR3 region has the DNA TGTGCCAGCAGTCTAGGGACAGGCCTAGTCTCCTACGAGCAGTACTTC.

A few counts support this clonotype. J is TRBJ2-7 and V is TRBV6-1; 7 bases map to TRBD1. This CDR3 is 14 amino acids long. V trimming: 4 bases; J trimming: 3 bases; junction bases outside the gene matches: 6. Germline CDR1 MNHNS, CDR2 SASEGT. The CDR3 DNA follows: TGTGCCAGCAGTGGATATCAGGGGGTCTACGAGCAGTACTTC. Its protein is CASSGYQGVYEQYF.

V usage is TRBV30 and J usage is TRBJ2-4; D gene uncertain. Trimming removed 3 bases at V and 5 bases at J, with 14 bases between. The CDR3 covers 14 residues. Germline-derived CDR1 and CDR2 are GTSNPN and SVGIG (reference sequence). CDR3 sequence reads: CAWSDPNQENIQYF. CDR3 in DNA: TGTGCCTGGAGCGACCCGAACCAGGAAAACATTCAGTACTTC.

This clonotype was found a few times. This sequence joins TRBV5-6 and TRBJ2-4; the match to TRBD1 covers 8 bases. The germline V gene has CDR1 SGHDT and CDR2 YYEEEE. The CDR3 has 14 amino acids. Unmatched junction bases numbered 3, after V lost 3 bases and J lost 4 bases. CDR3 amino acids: CASSSWTGKNIQYF. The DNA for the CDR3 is TGTGCCAGCAGCTCTTGGACAGGGAAAAACATTCAGTACTTC. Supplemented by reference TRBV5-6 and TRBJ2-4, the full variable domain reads DAGVTQSPTHLIKTRGQQVTLRCSPKSGHDTVSWYQQALGQGPQFIFQYYEEEERQRGNFPDRFSGHQFPNYSSELNVNALLLGDSALYLCASSSWTGKNIQYFGAGTRLSVL.

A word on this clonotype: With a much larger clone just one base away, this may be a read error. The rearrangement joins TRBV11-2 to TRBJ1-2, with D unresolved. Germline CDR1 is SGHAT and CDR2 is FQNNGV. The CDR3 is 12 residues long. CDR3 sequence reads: CASRLAGGGYTF. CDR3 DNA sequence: TGTGCCAGCAGGTTAGCCGGCGGTGGCTACACCTTC.

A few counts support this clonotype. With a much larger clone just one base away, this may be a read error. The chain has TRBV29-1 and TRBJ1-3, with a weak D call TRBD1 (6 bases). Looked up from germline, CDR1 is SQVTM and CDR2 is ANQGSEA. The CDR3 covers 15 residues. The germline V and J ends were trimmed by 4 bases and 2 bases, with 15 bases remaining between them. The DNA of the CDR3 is TGCAGCGTTGCCGACATTGGGGGCACTGGAAACACCATATATTTT. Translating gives CSVADIGGTGNTIYF.

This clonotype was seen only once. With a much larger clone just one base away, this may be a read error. CDR3 in amino acids: CASSYLWGPDSYNEEFF. CDR3 nucleotides: TGTGCCAGCAGTTACTTGTGGGGGCCAGACTCCTACAATGAGGAGTTCTTC. V and J are TRBV6-5 and TRBJ2-1; perhaps TRBD1 as D (6 bases). The CDR3 is 17 amino acids. The germline CDR1 and CDR2 sequences are MNHEY and SVGAGI.

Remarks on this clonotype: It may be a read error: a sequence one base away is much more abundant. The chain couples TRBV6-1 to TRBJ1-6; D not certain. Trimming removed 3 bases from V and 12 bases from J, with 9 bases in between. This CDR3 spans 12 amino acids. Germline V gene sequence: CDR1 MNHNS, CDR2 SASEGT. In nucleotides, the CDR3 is TGTGCCAGCAGTGAGGCTCGGATACCCCTCCACTTT. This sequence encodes CASSEARIPLHF.

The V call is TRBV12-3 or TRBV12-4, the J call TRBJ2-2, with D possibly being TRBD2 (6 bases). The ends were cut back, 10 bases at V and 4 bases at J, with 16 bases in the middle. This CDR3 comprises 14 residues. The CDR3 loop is CAMSGGMGTGELFF. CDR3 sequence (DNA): TGTGCCATGTCAGGAGGGATGGGCACCGGGGAGCTGTTTTTT.

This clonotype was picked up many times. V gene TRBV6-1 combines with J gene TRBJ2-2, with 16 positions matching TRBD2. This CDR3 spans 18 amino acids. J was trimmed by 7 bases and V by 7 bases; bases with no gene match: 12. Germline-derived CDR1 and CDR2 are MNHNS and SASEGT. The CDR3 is CASKVQGLAGGPGGELFF. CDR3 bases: TGTGCCAGCAAGGTACAGGGACTAGCGGGAGGGCCTGGCGGGGAGCTGTTTTTT.

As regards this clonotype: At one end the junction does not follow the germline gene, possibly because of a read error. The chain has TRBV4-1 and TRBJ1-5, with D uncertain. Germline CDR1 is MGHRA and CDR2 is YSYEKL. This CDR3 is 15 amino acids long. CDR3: CASRQAGNSNQPQHF. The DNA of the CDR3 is TGCGCCAGCAGACAAGCCGGGAACAGCAATCAGCCCCAGCATTTT.

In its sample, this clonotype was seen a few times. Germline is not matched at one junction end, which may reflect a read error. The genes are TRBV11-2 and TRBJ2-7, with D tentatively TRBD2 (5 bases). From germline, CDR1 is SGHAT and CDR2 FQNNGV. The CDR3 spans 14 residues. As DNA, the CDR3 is TGCGCCAGCAGCCACAGCTTGAGGGTCGGGGAGCAGTACTTC. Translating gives CASSHSLRVGEQYF. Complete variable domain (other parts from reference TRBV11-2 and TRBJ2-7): EAGVAQSPRYKIIEKRQSVAFWCNPISGHATLYWYQQILGQGPKLLIQFQNNGVVDDSQLPKDRFSAERLKGVDSTLKIQPAKLEDSAVYLCASSHSLRVGEQYFGPGTRLTVT.

As DNA, the CDR3 is TGTGCCACCAGCAGAGGGGGCCTAAGCCAGGTTCAGTTCTTC. This encodes CATSRGGLSQVQFF. The genes are TRBV15 and TRBJ2-1; the D gene is possibly TRBD1 (5 bases). The CDR3 runs to 14 residues. V shed 1 base and J shed 13 bases, with 17 bases lying between them. Germline assignment: CDR1 LNHNV and CDR2 YYDKDF (reference sequence).

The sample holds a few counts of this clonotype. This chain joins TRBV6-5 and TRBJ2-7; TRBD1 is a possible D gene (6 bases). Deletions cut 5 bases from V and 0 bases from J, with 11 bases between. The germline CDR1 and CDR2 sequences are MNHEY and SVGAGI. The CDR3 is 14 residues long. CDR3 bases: TGTGCCAGCAGTCGTCAGGGGTTCTCCTACGAGCAGTACTTC. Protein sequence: CASSRQGFSYEQYF.

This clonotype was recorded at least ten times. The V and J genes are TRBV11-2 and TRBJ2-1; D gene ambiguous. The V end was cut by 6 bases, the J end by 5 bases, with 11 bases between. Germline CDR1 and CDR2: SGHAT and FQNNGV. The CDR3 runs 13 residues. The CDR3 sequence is CASSYGNHNEQFF. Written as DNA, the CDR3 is TGTGCCAGCAGTTATGGGAATCACAATGAGCAGTTCTTC.

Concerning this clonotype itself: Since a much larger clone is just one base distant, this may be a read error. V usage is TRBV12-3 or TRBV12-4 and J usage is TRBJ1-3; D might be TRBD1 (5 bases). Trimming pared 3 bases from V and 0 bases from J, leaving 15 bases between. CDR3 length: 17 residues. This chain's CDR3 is CASSFVPGPISGNTIYF. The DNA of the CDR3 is TGTGCCAGCAGTTTCGTCCCGGGACCTATCTCTGGAAACACCATATATTTT.

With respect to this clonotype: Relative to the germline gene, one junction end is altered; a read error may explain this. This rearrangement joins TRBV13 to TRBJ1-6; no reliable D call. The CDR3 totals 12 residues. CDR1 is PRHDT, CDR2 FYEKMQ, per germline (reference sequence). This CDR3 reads CASSTRGDILHF. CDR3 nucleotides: TGTGCGAGCAGCACCCGAGGTGACATACTCCACTTT. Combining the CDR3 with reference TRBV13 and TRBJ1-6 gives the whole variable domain AAGVIQSPRHLIKEKRETATLKCYPIPRHDTVYWYQQGPGQDPQFLISFYEKMQSDKGSIPDRFSAQQFSDYHSELNMSSLELGDSALYFCASSTRGDILHFGNGTRLTVT.

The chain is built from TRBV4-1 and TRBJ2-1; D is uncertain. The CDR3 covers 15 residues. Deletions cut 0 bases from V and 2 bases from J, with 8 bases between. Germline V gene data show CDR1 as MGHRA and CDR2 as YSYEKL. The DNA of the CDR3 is TGCGCCAGCAGCCAAGAAGAGAAGACCTACAATGAGCAGTTCTTC. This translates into CASSQEEKTYNEQFF.

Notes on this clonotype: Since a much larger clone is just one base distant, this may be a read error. The CDR3 DNA is TGTGCCAGCAGGGGATGTCTAGCGAAGGACATTCAGTACTTC. It encodes CASRGCLAKDIQYF. This chain connects TRBV12-3 or TRBV12-4 to TRBJ2-4; possible D gene TRBD2, 6 bases. Trimming cost V 6 bases and J 8 bases, with 17 bases left between them. The CDR3 is 14 residues long.